This is a list of T cell receptor beta chains from one sample in a study of brain T cells in children with intractable seizures. Here immunoSEQ multiplex PCR was the method, and the copy in TCRdb shows in-frame clones only, minus some. The sample has a few hundred thousand clones; more than 85% are singletons. The sample here was peripheral blood, taken less than 6 months after surgery. The receptor source for this set is a boy less than two years old with tuberous sclerosis and intractable seizures. Both conserved end residues are trimmed from each CDR3.

J gene: TRBJ1-4; V gene: TRBV12-3/TRBV12-4; CDR3 length: 10; CDR3 protein: ASSLGGDKLF
J gene: TRBJ1-3; V gene: TRBV9; CDR3 length: 15; CDR3 protein: ASSVGQGARPGNTIY
J gene: TRBJ1-2; V gene: TRBV5-4; CDR3 length: 10; CDR3 protein: ASSLDRAGYT
J gene: TRBJ1-1; V gene: TRBV27; CDR3 length: 11; CDR3 protein: ASSPVTNTEAF
J gene: TRBJ2-5; V gene: TRBV5-1; CDR3 length: 11; CDR3 protein: ASSLPGQETQY
J gene: TRBJ2-7; V gene: TRBV7-3; CDR3 length: 12; CDR3 protein: ASSLTSGSYEQY
J gene: TRBJ2-3; V gene: TRBV2; CDR3 length: 13; CDR3 protein: ASSSMGLATDTQY
J gene: TRBJ1-2; V gene: TRBV6-5; CDR3 length: 13; CDR3 protein: ASTLLGQGAQGYT
J gene: TRBJ2-2; V gene: TRBV11-2; CDR3 length: 15; CDR3 protein: ASSPGTFLLNTGELF
J gene: TRBJ2-6; V gene: TRBV11-2; CDR3 length: 14; CDR3 protein: ASSLARYSGANVLT
J gene: TRBJ2-7; V gene: TRBV7-9; CDR3 length: 14; CDR3 protein: ASSTVGLAGAYEQY
J gene: TRBJ2-1; V gene: TRBV3-1/TRBV3-2; CDR3 length: 14; CDR3 protein: ASSQGGSTLRDEQF
J gene: TRBJ2-1; V gene: TRBV6-2/TRBV6-3; CDR3 length: 13; CDR3 protein: ASSLREGLWNEQF
J gene: TRBJ2-7; V gene: TRBV30; CDR3 length: 13; CDR3 protein: AWSVRVDRQDEQY
J gene: TRBJ1-5; V gene: TRBV6-2/TRBV6-3; CDR3 length: 17; CDR3 protein: ASSAGPGQAQISNQPQH
J gene: TRBJ2-5; V gene: TRBV2; CDR3 length: 10; CDR3 protein: ASSSGGETQY
J gene: TRBJ2-7; V gene: TRBV6-6; CDR3 length: 13; CDR3 protein: ASSSRRGTSYEQY
J gene: TRBJ2-4; V gene: TRBV29-1; CDR3 length: 14; CDR3 protein: SVEDPDFLAKNIQY
J gene: TRBJ1-5; V gene: TRBV6-5; CDR3 length: 13; CDR3 protein: ASSRDRGSNQPQH
J gene: TRBJ2-1; V gene: TRBV19; CDR3 length: 12; CDR3 protein: ASSISSPNNEQF
J gene: TRBJ2-2; V gene: TRBV7-2; CDR3 length: 12; CDR3 protein: ASSFDRYTGELF
J gene: TRBJ2-5; V gene: TRBV7-3; CDR3 length: 11; CDR3 protein: ASSLAGPETQY
J gene: TRBJ2-7; V gene: TRBV7-2; CDR3 length: 12; CDR3 protein: ASSFFRLTYEQY
J gene: TRBJ1-1; V gene: TRBV5-5; CDR3 length: 16; CDR3 protein: ASSLGPGTRGWNTEAF
J gene: TRBJ2-1; V gene: TRBV28; CDR3 length: 14; CDR3 protein: ASSSRGGAPTGEQF
J gene: TRBJ2-7; V gene: TRBV6-5; CDR3 length: 12; CDR3 protein: ASGGGRDNYEQY
J gene: TRBJ2-7; V gene: TRBV5-8; CDR3 length: 16; CDR3 protein: ASSPNRWDRGRFYEQY
J gene: TRBJ2-3; V gene: TRBV11-2; CDR3 length: 13; CDR3 protein: ASSLSGRPTDTQY
J gene: TRBJ2-3; V gene: TRBV12-5; CDR3 length: 16; CDR3 protein: ASGLVRSGTPLTDTQY
J gene: TRBJ1-3; V gene: TRBV11-3; CDR3 length: 16; CDR3 protein: ASSFGSDRGLAGNTIY
J gene: TRBJ2-5; V gene: TRBV28; CDR3 length: 12; CDR3 protein: ASSLLSGAETQY
J gene: TRBJ1-1; V gene: TRBV5-1; CDR3 length: 13; CDR3 protein: ASSELQGQNTEAF
J gene: TRBJ2-1; V gene: TRBV7-2; CDR3 length: 9; CDR3 protein: ASSLENEQF
J gene: TRBJ2-5; V gene: TRBV12-3/TRBV12-4; CDR3 length: 10; CDR3 protein: ASSPSGETQY
J gene: TRBJ1-6; V gene: TRBV7-9; CDR3 length: 13; CDR3 protein: ASSTSSSYNSPLH
J gene: TRBJ2-1; V gene: TRBV6-5; CDR3 length: 13; CDR3 protein: ASSYATSGGLEQF
J gene: TRBJ2-2; V gene: TRBV29-1; CDR3 length: 10; CDR3 protein: SIRVGAGELF
J gene: TRBJ2-2; V gene: TRBV28; CDR3 length: 13; CDR3 protein: ASSFDPKGSGELF
J gene: TRBJ1-2; V gene: TRBV5-1; CDR3 length: 13; CDR3 protein: ASSLGGRNNYGYT
J gene: TRBJ2-5; V gene: TRBV5-4; CDR3 length: 12; CDR3 protein: ASSLKIAGETQY
J gene: TRBJ1-2; V gene: TRBV27; CDR3 length: 14; CDR3 protein: ASSFSLQGRGYGYT
J gene: TRBJ1-1; V gene: TRBV28; CDR3 length: 11; CDR3 protein: ASRPQGNTEAF
J gene: TRBJ1-2; V gene: TRBV14; CDR3 length: 12; CDR3 protein: ASSQAGGGYGYT
J gene: TRBJ1-1; V gene: TRBV3-1/TRBV3-2; CDR3 length: 13; CDR3 protein: ASSQDWRGLAEAF
J gene: TRBJ1-2; V gene: TRBV5-1; CDR3 length: 15; CDR3 protein: ASSLEPGPFANYGYT
J gene: TRBJ1-2; V gene: TRBV24-1; CDR3 length: 14; CDR3 protein: ATSDSVGQGWTGYT
J gene: TRBJ1-2; V gene: TRBV29-1; CDR3 length: 13; CDR3 protein: SVLKKQGLRRGYT
J gene: TRBJ2-1; V gene: TRBV5-1; CDR3 length: 15; CDR3 protein: ASSEPFRDRSYNEQF
J gene: TRBJ2-1; V gene: TRBV19; CDR3 length: 10; CDR3 protein: ASKAGFNEQF
J gene: TRBJ2-1; V gene: TRBV6-5; CDR3 length: 11; CDR3 protein: ASRWTSRYEQF
J gene: TRBJ1-5; V gene: TRBV2; CDR3 length: 11; CDR3 protein: APFSVLEKPQH
J gene: TRBJ2-5; V gene: TRBV11-1; CDR3 length: 14; CDR3 protein: ASSLEGTSGIETQY